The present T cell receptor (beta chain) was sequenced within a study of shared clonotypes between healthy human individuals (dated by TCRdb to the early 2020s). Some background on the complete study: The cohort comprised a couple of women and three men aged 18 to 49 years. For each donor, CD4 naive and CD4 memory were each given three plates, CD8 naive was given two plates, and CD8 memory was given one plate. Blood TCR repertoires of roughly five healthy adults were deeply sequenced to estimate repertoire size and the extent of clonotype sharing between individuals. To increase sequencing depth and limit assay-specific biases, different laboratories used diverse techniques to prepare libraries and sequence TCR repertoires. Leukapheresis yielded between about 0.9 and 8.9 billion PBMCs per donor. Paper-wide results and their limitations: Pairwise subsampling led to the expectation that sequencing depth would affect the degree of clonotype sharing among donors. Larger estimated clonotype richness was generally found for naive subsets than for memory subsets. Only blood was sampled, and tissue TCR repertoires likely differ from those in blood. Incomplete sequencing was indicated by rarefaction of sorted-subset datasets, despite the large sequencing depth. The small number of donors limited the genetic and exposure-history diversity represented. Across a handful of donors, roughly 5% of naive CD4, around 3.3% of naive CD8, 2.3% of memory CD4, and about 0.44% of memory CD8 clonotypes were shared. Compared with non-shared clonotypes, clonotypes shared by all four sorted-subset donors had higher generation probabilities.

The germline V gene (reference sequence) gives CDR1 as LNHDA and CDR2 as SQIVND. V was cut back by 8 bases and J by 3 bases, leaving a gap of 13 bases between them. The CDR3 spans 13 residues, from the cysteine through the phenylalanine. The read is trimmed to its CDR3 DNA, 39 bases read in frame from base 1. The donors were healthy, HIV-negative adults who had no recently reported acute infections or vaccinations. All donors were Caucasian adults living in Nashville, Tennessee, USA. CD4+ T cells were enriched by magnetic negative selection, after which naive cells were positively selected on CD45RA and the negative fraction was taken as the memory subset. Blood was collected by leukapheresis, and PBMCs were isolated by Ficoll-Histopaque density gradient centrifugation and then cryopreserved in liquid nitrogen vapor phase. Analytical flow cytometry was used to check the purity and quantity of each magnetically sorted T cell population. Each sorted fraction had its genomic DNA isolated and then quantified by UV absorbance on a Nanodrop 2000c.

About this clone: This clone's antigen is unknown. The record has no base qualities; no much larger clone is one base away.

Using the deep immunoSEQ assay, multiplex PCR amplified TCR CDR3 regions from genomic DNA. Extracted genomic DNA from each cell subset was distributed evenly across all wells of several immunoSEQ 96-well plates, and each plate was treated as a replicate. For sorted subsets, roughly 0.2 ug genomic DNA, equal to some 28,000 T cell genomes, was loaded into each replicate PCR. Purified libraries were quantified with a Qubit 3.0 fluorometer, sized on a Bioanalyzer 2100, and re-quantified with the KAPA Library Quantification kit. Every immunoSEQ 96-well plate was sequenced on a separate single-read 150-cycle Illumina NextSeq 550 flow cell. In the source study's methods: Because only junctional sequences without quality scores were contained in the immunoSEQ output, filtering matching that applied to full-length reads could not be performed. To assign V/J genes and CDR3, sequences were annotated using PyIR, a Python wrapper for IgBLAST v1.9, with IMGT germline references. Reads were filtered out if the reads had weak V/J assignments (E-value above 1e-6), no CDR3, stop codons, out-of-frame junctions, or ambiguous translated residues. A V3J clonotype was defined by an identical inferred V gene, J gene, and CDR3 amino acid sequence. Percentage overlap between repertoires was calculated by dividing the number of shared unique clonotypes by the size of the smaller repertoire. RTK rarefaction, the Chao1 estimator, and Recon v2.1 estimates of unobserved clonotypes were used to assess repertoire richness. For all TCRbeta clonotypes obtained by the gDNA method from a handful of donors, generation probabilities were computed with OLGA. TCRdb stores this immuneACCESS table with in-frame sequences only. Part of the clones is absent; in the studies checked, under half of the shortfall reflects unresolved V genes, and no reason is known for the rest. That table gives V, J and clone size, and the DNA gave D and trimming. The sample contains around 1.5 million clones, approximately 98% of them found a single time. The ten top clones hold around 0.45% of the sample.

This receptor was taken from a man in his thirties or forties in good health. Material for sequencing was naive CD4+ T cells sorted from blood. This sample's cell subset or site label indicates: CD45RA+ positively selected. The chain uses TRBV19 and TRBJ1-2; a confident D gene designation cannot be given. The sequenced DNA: TGTGCCAGTTACGGGGAGTCGGACTATGGCTACACCTTC. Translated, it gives CASYGESDYGYTF.